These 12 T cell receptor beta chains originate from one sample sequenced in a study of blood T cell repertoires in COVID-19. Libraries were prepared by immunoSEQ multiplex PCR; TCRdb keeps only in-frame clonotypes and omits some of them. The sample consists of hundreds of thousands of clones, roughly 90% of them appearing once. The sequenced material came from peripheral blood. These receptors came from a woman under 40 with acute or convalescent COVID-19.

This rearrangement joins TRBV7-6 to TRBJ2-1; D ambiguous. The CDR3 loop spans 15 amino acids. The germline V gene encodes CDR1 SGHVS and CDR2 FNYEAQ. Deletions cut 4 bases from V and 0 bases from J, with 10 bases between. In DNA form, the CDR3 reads TGTGCCAGCAGCTCAACGATCAGCTCCTACAATGAGCAGTTCTTC. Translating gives CASSSTISSYNEQFF. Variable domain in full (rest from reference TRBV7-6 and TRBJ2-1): GAGVSQSPRYKVTKRGQDVALRCDPISGHVSLYWYRQALGQGPEFLTYFNYEAQQDKSGLPNDRFSAERPEGSISTLTIQRTEQRDSAMYRCASSSTISSYNEQFFGPGTRLTVL.

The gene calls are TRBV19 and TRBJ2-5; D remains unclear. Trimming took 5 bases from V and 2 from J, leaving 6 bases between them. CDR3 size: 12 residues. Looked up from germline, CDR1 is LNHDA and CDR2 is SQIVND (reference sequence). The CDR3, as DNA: TGTGCCAGTAGTGAGTTACAAGAGACCCAGTACTTC. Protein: CASSELQETQYF.

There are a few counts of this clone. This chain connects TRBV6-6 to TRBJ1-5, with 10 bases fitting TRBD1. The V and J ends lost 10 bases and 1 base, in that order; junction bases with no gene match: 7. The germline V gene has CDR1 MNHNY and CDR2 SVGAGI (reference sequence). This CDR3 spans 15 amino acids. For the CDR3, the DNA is TGTGCCATAGACAGGGGGCGAGGGAGCAATCAGCCCCAGCATTTT. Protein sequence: CAIDRGRGSNQPQHF.

For the CDR3, the DNA is TGTGCCACCAGCAGAGACCAGACAGCCCCGGACACTGAAGCTTTCTTT. Translation gives CATSRDQTAPDTEAFF. The chain carries TRBV15 and TRBJ1-1, with D perhaps TRBD1 (5 bases). Germline V gives CDR1 LNHNV, CDR2 YYDKDF (reference sequence). Trimming pared 0 bases from V and 3 bases from J, leaving 14 bases between. The CDR3 runs 16 residues.

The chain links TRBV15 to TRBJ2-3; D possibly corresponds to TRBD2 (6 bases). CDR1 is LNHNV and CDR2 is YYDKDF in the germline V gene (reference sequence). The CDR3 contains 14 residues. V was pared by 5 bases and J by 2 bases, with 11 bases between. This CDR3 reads CATSGGGDTDTQYF. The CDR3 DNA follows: TGTGCCACCAGCGGTGGAGGGGACACAGATACGCAGTATTTT.

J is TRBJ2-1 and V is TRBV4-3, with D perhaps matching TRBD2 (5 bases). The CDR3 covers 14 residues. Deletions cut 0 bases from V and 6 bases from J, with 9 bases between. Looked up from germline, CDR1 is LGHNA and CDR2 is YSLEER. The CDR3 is CASSQDNSANEQFF. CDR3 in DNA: TGCGCCAGCAGCCAAGACAATAGCGCCAATGAGCAGTTCTTC.

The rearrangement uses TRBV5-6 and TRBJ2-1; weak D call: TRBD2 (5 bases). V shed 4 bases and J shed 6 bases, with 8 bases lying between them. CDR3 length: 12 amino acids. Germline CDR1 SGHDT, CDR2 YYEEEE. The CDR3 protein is CASSLSGNEQFF. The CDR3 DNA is TGTGCCAGCAGCCTGAGCGGCAATGAGCAGTTCTTC.

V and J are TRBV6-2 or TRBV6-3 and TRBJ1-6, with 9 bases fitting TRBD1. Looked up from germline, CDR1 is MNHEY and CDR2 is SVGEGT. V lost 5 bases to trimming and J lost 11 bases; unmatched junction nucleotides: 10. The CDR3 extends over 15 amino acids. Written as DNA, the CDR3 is TGTGCCAGCAGTCGAATCACAGGGGGCGCACCACCCCTCCACTTT. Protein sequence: CASSRITGGAPPLHF.

This chain's CDR3 is CASSLAGTETQYF. The CDR3 coding sequence is TGTGCCAGCAGCTTAGCGGGCACCGAGACCCAGTACTTC. The genes are TRBV7-2 and TRBJ2-5; D is unclear. The CDR3 length is 13 residues. The germline CDR1 and CDR2 sequences are SGHTA and FQGNSA. The V end lost 0 bases, the J end lost 5 bases, and 7 bases lay between the germline ends.

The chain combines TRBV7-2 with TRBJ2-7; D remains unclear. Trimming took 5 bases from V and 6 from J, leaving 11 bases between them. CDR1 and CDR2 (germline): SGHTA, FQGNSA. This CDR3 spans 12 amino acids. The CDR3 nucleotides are TGTGCCAGCAGCGATCCTAATAGCGAGCAGTACTTC. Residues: CASSDPNSEQYF.

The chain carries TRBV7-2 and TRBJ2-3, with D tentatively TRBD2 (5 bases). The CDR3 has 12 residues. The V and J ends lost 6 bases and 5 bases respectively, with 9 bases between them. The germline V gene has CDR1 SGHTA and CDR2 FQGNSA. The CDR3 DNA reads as TGTGCCAGCAGACAAGAGGGAGATACGCAGTATTTT. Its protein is CASRQEGDTQYF.

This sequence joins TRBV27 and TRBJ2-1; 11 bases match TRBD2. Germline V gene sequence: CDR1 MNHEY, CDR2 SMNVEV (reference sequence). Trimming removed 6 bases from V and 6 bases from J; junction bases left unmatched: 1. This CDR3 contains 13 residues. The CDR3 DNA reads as TGTGCCAGCAGAGGGACTAGCGGCAATGAGCAGTTCTTC. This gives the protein CASRGTSGNEQFF.